The present T cell receptor (beta chain) was sequenced within a study of CD4 T cells in relation to SARS-CoV-2 and coronaviruses. In the study overall: Controls used an HIV-1 Nef peptide pool or no peptide.

Before the COVID-19 pandemic, during about 2011-2019, CD4+ T cells were taken from unexposed donors. The cells were cultured for about ten days before CD4+ T cells were isolated. Clones were read by immunoSEQ multiplex PCR, and TCRdb kept only the in-frame ones, dropping some. The sample records 15,000 to 20,000 clones, 75% to 85% being singletons. For this clone: The antigen is not known.

V was pared by 4 bases and J by 6 bases, with 12 bases of the junction left unmatched. Germline V gene sequence: CDR1 SGHVS, CDR2 FNYEAQ. The CDR3 is 16 amino acids. The receptor comes from a human donor in good health. The sequenced sample consisted of CD4+ T cells from PBMCs, cultured in vitro. The chain uses TRBV7-6 and TRBJ2-1, with TRBD2 matching 7 bases. The CDR3 sequence: CASSSTVGGELNEQFF. The CDR3 DNA follows: TGTGCCAGCAGCTCGACGGTGGGGGGGGAACTCAATGAGCAGTTCTTC.